This T cell receptor (beta chain) is drawn from a study of beta chain features in type 1 diabetes. Trimming took 3 bases from V and 1 from J; bases not matched to a gene: 8. The CDR3 is 16 amino acids. CDR1 is SGDLS, CDR2 YYNGEE, per germline. Isolated RNA was reverse transcribed in full, so expressed TCRB transcripts were sequenced. The method was immunoSEQ multiplex PCR; TCRdb's version includes in-frame clones alone and lacks a portion of them. The table includes under 500,000 clones, 30% detected once. One heparinised blood draw averaging about 116 mL was given by each donor. This rearrangement joins TRBV9 to TRBJ2-7; 9 bases are a match to TRBD1. The sequencing input was naive CD4+ T cells from blood. This sequence was found in a man aged 18 to 29 in good health. DNA for the CDR3: TGTGCCAGCAGCGCCTGGGACAGGGACTTATCCTACGAGCAGTACTTC. This codes for CASSAWDRDLSYEQYF.